What follows are 15 T cell receptor beta chains derived from one specimen sequenced in a study of technical replicates of blood from a handful of donors. Using immunoSEQ multiplex PCR, the repertoire was profiled, and TCRdb retains in-frame clones only, with some absent. The data show 65,000 to 85,000 clones, with 96% seen just once and roughly 0.35% held by the top ten. Sequencing input: T cells isolated from PBMCs. These receptors came from a human donor in good health.

This clone has only one observation. V gene TRBV6-5 combines with J gene TRBJ1-4, with 10 bases lining up with TRBD1. V dropped 0 bases and J dropped 10; count of bases not matched to a gene: 5. This CDR3 has 15 amino acids. Germline V lookup: CDR1 MNHEY, CDR2 SVGAGI. Here the CDR3 reads CASSYSPGQGTKLFF. CDR3 nucleotides: TGTGCCAGCAGTTACTCCCCGGGACAGGGGACAAAACTGTTTTTT.

This chain joins TRBV6-5 and TRBJ2-1; 10 bases align to TRBD2. The germline gives CDR1 MNHEY, CDR2 SVGAGI. The CDR3 runs to 15 residues. J gave up 6 bases and V 7 bases, and 9 bases lay outside the gene matches. The CDR3: CASKIAGGRFNEQFF. In DNA form, the CDR3 reads TGTGCCAGCAAAATAGCGGGAGGTCGGTTCAATGAGCAGTTCTTC.

The gene calls are TRBV6-5 and TRBJ1-5; D not certain. Germline CDR1 and CDR2: MNHEY and SVGAGI. The CDR3 loop spans 14 amino acids. V lost 0 bases and J lost 9, with 12 bases in between. CDR3 sequence (DNA): TGTGCCAGCAGTTACTCTGGAGAGGAACGGCCCCAGCATTTT. Its translation is CASSYSGEERPQHF.

This clone was picked up one time. This chain joins TRBV25-1 and TRBJ2-7; TRBD2 matches at 16 bases. Germline V gene sequence: CDR1 MGHDK, CDR2 SYGVNS. The junction had 6 bases not matched to a gene; V was cut back by 4 bases and J by 3 bases. There are 17 residues in the CDR3. CDR3: CASSAGTSGRVRYEQYF. The CDR3 nucleotides are TGTGCCAGCAGTGCCGGGACTAGCGGGAGGGTACGCTACGAGCAGTACTTC.

This clone was detected once. The rearrangement links TRBV5-1 to TRBJ1-1, with 7 bases lining up with TRBD1. Germline trimming cut 0 bases from V and 6 bases from J; bases unmatched to any gene: 8. Germline V gene sequence: CDR1 SGHRS, CDR2 YFSETQ. This CDR3 has 15 amino acids. The CDR3 sequence: CASSLVRTGTSEAFF. The CDR3 DNA sequence: TGCGCCAGCAGCTTGGTTAGGACAGGTACGTCTGAAGCTTTCTTT.

The V call is TRBV5-4, the J call TRBJ1-2, with 9 nucleotides matching TRBD1. Germline values: CDR1 SGHNT, CDR2 YYREEE (reference sequence). CDR3 length: 14 residues. The junction had 8 bases not matched to a gene; V was cut back by 3 bases and J by 8 bases. The CDR3 spells CASSYTGGRAGYTF. The CDR3 DNA is TGTGCCAGCAGCTATACAGGGGGCCGGGCCGGCTACACCTTC. The full variable domain, completed using reference TRBV5-4 and TRBJ1-2, is ETGVTQSPTHLIKTRGQQVTLRCSSQSGHNTVSWYQQALGQGPQFIFQYYREEENGRGNFPPRFSGLQFPNYSSELNVNALELDDSALYLCASSYTGGRAGYTFGSGTRLTVV.

The chain recombines TRBV11-2 with TRBJ2-3; possibly TRBD2 for D (6 bases). Germline values: CDR1 SGHAT, CDR2 FQNNGV. The V gene lost 2 bases and the J gene lost 3 bases, with 12 bases spanning the gap. The CDR3 spans 15 residues. The CDR3: CASSLLARGTDTQYF. The CDR3 bases are TGTGCCAGCAGCTTACTAGCGCGTGGGACAGATACGCAGTATTTT.

This sequence joins TRBV7-9 and TRBJ1-1; no definite D call. This CDR3 region has 14 residues. The germline V gene has CDR1 SEHNR and CDR2 FQNEAQ (reference sequence). Trimming took 1 base from V and 7 from J, leaving 13 bases between them. The CDR3: CASSLEVGMDEAFF. The CDR3 region has the DNA TGTGCCAGCAGCTTAGAGGTCGGGATGGATGAAGCTTTCTTT.

This chain joins TRBV27 and TRBJ1-2; TRBD1 agrees at 7 bases. Losses at the gene ends were 5 bases for V and 1 base for J; bases not matched to a gene: 10. From germline, CDR1 is MNHEY and CDR2 SMNVEV (reference sequence). This CDR3 has 16 amino acids. CDR3: CASSRGQASFNYGYTF. In DNA form, the CDR3 reads TGTGCCAGCAGTCGTGGACAGGCCTCCTTTAACTATGGCTACACCTTC.

V usage is TRBV4-1 and J usage is TRBJ2-5; 11 bases fit TRBD2. Trimming at V came to 2 bases and at J to 5 bases, leaving 4 bases not matched to a gene. The CDR3 length is 15 residues. CDR1 MGHRA and CDR2 YSYEKL come from the germline V gene. The CDR3 DNA sequence: TGCGCCAGCAGCCAAACTAGCGGGAGTCAGGAGACCCAGTACTTC. The encoded protein is CASSQTSGSQETQYF.

V gene TRBV28 combines with J gene TRBJ1-2; 7 nucleotides match TRBD1. Germline loops: CDR1 MDHEN, CDR2 SYDVKM. Trimming removed 5 bases from V and 1 base from J; junction bases left unmatched: 7. The CDR3 contains 15 residues. The CDR3 sequence: CASSRSDRDNYGYTF. In DNA form, the CDR3 reads TGTGCCAGCAGTCGATCAGACAGGGATAACTATGGCTACACCTTC.

The chain combines TRBV9 with TRBJ1-4, with D possibly matching TRBD1 (6 bases). CDR3 length: 15 amino acids. V lost 3 bases, J lost 7 bases, and 16 bases lay in between. Germline assignment: CDR1 SGDLS and CDR2 YYNGEE. For the CDR3, the DNA is TGTGCCAGCAGCGATTCAGCGGGGGCAGGTGAAAAACTGTTTTTT. Protein sequence: CASSDSAGAGEKLFF.

The genes are TRBV25-1 and TRBJ2-1; D possibly corresponds to TRBD2 (7 bases). V was clipped by 4 bases and J by 4 bases, with 11 bases between them. Germline V gene sequence: CDR1 MGHDK, CDR2 SYGVNS. The CDR3 has 14 residues. This CDR3 reads CASSAGGLYNEQFF. The CDR3 DNA sequence: TGTGCCAGCAGTGCGGGGGGCCTTTACAATGAGCAGTTCTTC.

J is TRBJ2-7 and V is TRBV4-3; 8 bases line up with TRBD1. The ends lost 5 bases at V and 2 bases at J; junction bases unmatched: 5. The CDR3 is made up of 14 amino acids. In germline, CDR1 is LGHNA, CDR2 YSLEER. Here the CDR3 reads CASSFDRGTYEQYF. CDR3 nucleotide sequence: TGCGCCAGCAGCTTTGACAGGGGTACCTACGAGCAGTACTTC.

Concerning this clone: This same CDR3 is encoded by further DNA sequences in the sample. V usage is TRBV14 and J usage is TRBJ2-7, with TRBD1 matching 7 bases. Germline trimming cut 3 bases from V and 4 bases from J; bases unmatched to any gene: 3. The CDR3 covers 13 residues. Germline assignment: CDR1 SGHDN and CDR2 FVKESK. The CDR3 nucleotides read TGTGCCAGCAGCCAGGGACAGTCTTACGAGCAGTACTTC. It yields the protein CASSQGQSYEQYF. Supplemented by reference TRBV14 and TRBJ2-7, the full variable domain reads EAGVTQFPSHSVIEKGQTVTLRCDPISGHDNLYWYRRVMGKEIKFLLHFVKESKQDESGMPNNRFLAERTGGTYSTLKVQPAELEDSGVYFCASSQGQSYEQYFGPGTRLTVT.